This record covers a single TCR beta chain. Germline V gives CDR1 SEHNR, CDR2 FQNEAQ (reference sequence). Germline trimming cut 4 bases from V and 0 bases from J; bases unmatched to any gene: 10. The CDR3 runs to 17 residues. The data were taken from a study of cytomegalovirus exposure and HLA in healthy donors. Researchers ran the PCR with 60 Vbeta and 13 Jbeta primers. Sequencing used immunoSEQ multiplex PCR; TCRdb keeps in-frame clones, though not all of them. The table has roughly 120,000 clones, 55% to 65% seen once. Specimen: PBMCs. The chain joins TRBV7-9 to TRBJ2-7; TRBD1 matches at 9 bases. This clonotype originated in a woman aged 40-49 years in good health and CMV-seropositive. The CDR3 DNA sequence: TGTGCCAGCAGCTCCCACTACAGGGACAGGGACTCCTACGAGCAGTACTTC. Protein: CASSSHYRDRDSYEQYF.